This T cell receptor (beta chain) was obtained from a study of T cell responses to AZD1222 COVID-19 vaccine. Findings and caveats of the study: Scientists sampled the repertoires only once the peak T cell response had passed. Possibly, clonal diversity was underestimated; donors were largely white British and included more females.

The CDR3 is 13 amino acids. Trimming took off 1 base at V and 0 bases at J, with 3 bases between the two ends. Germline CDR1 LGHDT, CDR2 YNNKEL (reference sequence). Libraries were prepared by immunoSEQ multiplex PCR; TCRdb keeps only in-frame clonotypes and omits some of them. The sample shows roughly 100,000 clones, about 93% of them seen only once. Comments on this clone: The antigen remains undetermined.

Sequenced here: peripheral blood, sampled on day 0 of AZD1222 vaccination. The origin of this receptor is an adult in good health. The chain joins TRBV3-1 (or the pseudogene TRBV3-2) to TRBJ1-1; D is ambiguous. The CDR3 coding sequence is TGTGCCAGCAGCCAAGGGATGAACACTGAAGCTTTCTTT. Translating it yields CASSQGMNTEAFF.